The rows below give T cell receptor beta chains drawn from one sample of a study of T cell responses to AZD1222 COVID-19 vaccine. The assay was immunoSEQ multiplex PCR, and TCRdb's table has in-frame clones only and misses some. The data show 100,000 to 150,000 clones, about 79% seen once. The material was peripheral blood, obtained 28 days after the second AZD1222 dose. The source is an adult who received the AZD1222 COVID-19 vaccine. Both conserved end residues are part of each CDR3. D genes are given only for firm matches. Rows give clone size only sometimes, using once, few, many, or a class for an expanded clone.

>TRBD1|-|TRBJ1-6|TRBV19
CASSSKGAIGNSPLHF
TGTGCCAGTAGTAGTAAGGGGGCTATAGGTAATTCACCCCTCCACTTT
>-|-|TRBJ2-7|TRBV10-2
CASSANNYEQYF
TGCGCCAGCAGTGCAAACAACTACGAGCAGTACTTC
>TRBD1|-|TRBJ2-2|TRBV7-6
CASSLPGQGVTGELFF
TGTGCCAGCAGCCTACCGGGACAGGGTGTCACCGGGGAGCTGTTTTTT
>-|-|TRBJ2-2|TRBV5-4
CASSQTTGTGELFF
TGTGCCAGCAGCCAAACGACGGGCACCGGGGAGCTGTTTTTT
>-|-|TRBJ1-2|TRBV12-3/TRBV12-4
CASSPHGVGYTF
TGTGCCAGCAGTCCCCACGGGGTTGGCTACACCTTC
>-|-|TRBJ1-2|TRBV28
CASSLLGYYGYTF
TGTGCCAGCAGTTTATTGGGGTACTATGGCTACACCTTC
>TRBD1|once|TRBJ1-6|TRBV6-2/TRBV6-3
CASSGDRARPLHF
TGTGCCAGCAGCGGGGACAGGGCACGTCCCCTCCACTTT
>TRBD1|-|TRBJ2-5|TRBV11-3
CASSSGTGAVETQYF
TGTGCCAGCAGCTCCGGGACAGGGGCTGTAGAGACCCAGTACTTC
>-|-|TRBJ2-7|TRBV7-2
CASSEGRSSYEQYF
TGTGCCAGCAGCGAGGGACGAAGCTCCTACGAGCAGTACTTC
>TRBD1|-|TRBJ1-3|TRBV2
CASSPGGSNSGNTIYF
TGTGCCAGCAGTCCAGGGGGCTCAAACTCTGGAAACACCATATATTTT
>-|-|TRBJ1-1|TRBV12-3/TRBV12-4
CASSTGLSEAFF
TGTGCCAGCAGTACCGGGCTCTCTGAAGCTTTCTTT
>TRBD2|-|TRBJ2-3|TRBV4-3
CASSQEGLGADTQYF
TGCGCCAGCAGCCAAGAGGGACTAGGAGCAGATACGCAGTATTTT
>-|-|TRBJ1-1|TRBV5-6
CASSFLGRKMNTEAFF
TGTGCCAGCAGCTTTTTAGGGAGGAAAATGAACACTGAAGCTTTCTTT
>-|once|TRBJ1-5|TRBV5-1
CASSLAGNQPQHF
TGCGCCAGCAGCTTGGCCGGCAATCAGCCCCAGCATTTT
>TRBD1|-|TRBJ2-7|TRBV10-3
CAISEGFLGTGVSYEQYF
TGTGCCATCAGTGAGGGGTTTCTCGGGACAGGGGTCTCCTACGAGCAGTACTTC
>-|-|TRBJ1-2|TRBV7-9
CASSLAGTEDDYTF
TGTGCCAGCAGCTTAGCCGGGACGGAGGACGACTACACCTTC
>-|-|TRBJ2-7|TRBV2
CASSEDRSRVYEQYF
TGTGCCAGCAGTGAAGACCGTTCTCGGGTCTACGAGCAGTACTTC
>TRBD1|once|TRBJ1-3|TRBV3-1/TRBV3-2
CASSQEVQGAGGNTIYF
TGTGCCAGCAGCCAAGAAGTACAGGGGGCGGGAGGAAACACCATATATTTT
>TRBD1|-|TRBJ2-1|TRBV5-1
CASSTTGISNEQFF
TGCGCCAGCAGCACGACAGGGATTAGCAATGAGCAGTTCTTC
>TRBD1|once|TRBJ1-2|TRBV5-5
CASSFGWTGVNYGYTF
TGTGCCAGCAGCTTTGGCTGGACAGGGGTGAACTATGGCTACACCTTC
>-|-|TRBJ2-3|TRBV7-9
CASSLAPGYTDTQYF
TGTGCCAGCAGCTTGGCGCCAGGGTACACAGATACGCAGTATTTT
>TRBD1|-|TRBJ1-1|TRBV7-2
CASRQGASTEAFF
TGTGCCAGCAGACAGGGGGCGAGCACTGAAGCTTTCTTT
>TRBD1|-|TRBJ1-4|TRBV5-1
CASSFGTANEKLFF
TGCGCCAGCAGCTTTGGGACAGCTAATGAAAAACTGTTTTTT
>-|-|TRBJ1-5|TRBV4-3
CASSQDLFPRQPQHF
TGCGCCAGCAGCCAAGATCTATTCCCCCGTCAGCCCCAGCATTTT
>TRBD1|-|TRBJ1-6|TRBV7-6
CASSLATGTSSYNSPLHF
TGTGCCAGCAGCTTAGCGACAGGGACGAGCTCCTATAATTCACCCCTCCACTTT
>-|-|TRBJ2-2|TRBV7-9
CASSLAGTAGELFF
TGTGCCAGCAGCTTAGCGGGGACCGCCGGGGAGCTGTTTTTT
>-|-|TRBJ1-1|TRBV7-9
CATYSGGVGSEAFF
TGTGCCACTTACTCTGGCGGGGTAGGCTCTGAAGCTTTCTTT
>-|-|TRBJ2-7|TRBV25-1
CASTPTRGSYEQYF
TGTGCCAGCACCCCCACCAGGGGTTCCTACGAGCAGTACTTC
>-|once|TRBJ1-3|TRBV9
CASSVVGTVSGNTIYF
TGTGCCAGCAGCGTAGTCGGCACCGTCTCTGGAAACACCATATATTTT
>TRBD1|-|TRBJ2-5|TRBV19
CASSYDRVSTQYF
TGTGCCAGTAGTTACGACAGGGTTTCGACCCAGTACTTC
>TRBD2|-|TRBJ2-5|TRBV9
CASSATSSGVRGETQYF
TGTGCCAGCAGCGCTACTTCTAGCGGGGTACGAGGAGAGACCCAGTACTTC
>-|-|TRBJ1-5|TRBV6-1
CASSEDWTRNQPQHF
TGTGCCAGCAGTGAAGACTGGACACGCAATCAGCCCCAGCATTTT
>-|-|TRBJ1-2|TRBV5-6
CASSLVAGMGYTF
TGTGCCAGCAGCTTAGTCGCAGGGATGGGCTACACCTTC